The next 26 T cell receptor beta chains were all read from a single sample in a study of post-analysis software for immune sequencing data. General study findings and limits: Included in a set of a few TRBV segments more frequent in patients than controls were TRBV5-6, TRBV5-1 and TRBV20-1.

Unique molecular identifiers were built into the TCR beta cDNA libraries. TCRdb re-called the PCR reads with MiXCR, one entry per CDR3 protein. Of fewer than 850,000 distinct CDR3 sequences listed, about 32% were seen once; the top ten hold 0.5% to 0.6%. No antigen has been identified for these receptors. Input material: blood. These TCRs come from a girl aged 10 to 17 with multiple sclerosis.

In its sample, this clonotype was seen a few times. The chain recombines TRBV7-2 with TRBJ1-2; 9 positions match TRBD1. The CDR3 runs 17 residues. Germline lookup yields CDR1 SGHTA and CDR2 FQGNSA. The junction had 10 bases not matched to a gene; V was cut back by 1 base and J by 4 bases. The CDR3 loop is CASSLGPPLTGGYGYTF. CDR3 DNA sequence: TGTGCCAGCAGCTTAGGCCCCCCACTGACAGGGGGCTATGGCTACACCTTC.

CDR3 bases: TGCAGTGCCCCCGGGACAGGGGGTTCCTACGAGCAGTACTTC. It codes for CSAPGTGGSYEQYF. This chain links TRBV20-1 with TRBJ2-7; 11 bases are shared with TRBD1. Looked up from germline, CDR1 is DFQATT and CDR2 is SNEGSKA (reference sequence). The CDR3 extends over 14 amino acids. V lost 6 bases and J lost 1; bases outside the gene matches: 5.

The DNA for the CDR3 is TGTGCCAGTACGCCCAGGGGGGGTGACATTCAGTACTTC. Translating it yields CASTPRGGDIQYF. The chain combines TRBV7-9 with TRBJ2-4; the D gene could be TRBD1 or TRBD2 (7 bases each). V shed 9 bases and J shed 8 bases, with 17 bases lying between them. The germline gives CDR1 SEHNR, CDR2 FQNEAQ (reference sequence). The CDR3 is 13 residues long.

The rearrangement joins TRBV7-2 to TRBJ2-3, with 10 bases aligning to TRBD1. Germline V gives CDR1 SGHTA, CDR2 FQGNSA. This CDR3 spans 15 amino acids. J was trimmed by 9 bases and V by 2 bases; bases with no gene match: 8. The CDR3 sequence is CASSLRDRGTETQYF. The CDR3 bases are TGTGCCAGCAGCTTACGGGACAGGGGCACCGAAACGCAGTATTTT.

This clonotype was detected only a few times. V gene TRBV6-6 combines with J gene TRBJ2-7; unclear D gene. Germline lookup yields CDR1 MNHNY and CDR2 SVGAGI (reference sequence). The CDR3 is 12 amino acids. Trimming shortened V by 3 bases and J by 4 bases, and 7 bases separated the two germline ends. For the CDR3, the DNA is TGTGCCAGCAGTTATGGCAGATACGAGCAGTACTTC. This encodes CASSYGRYEQYF.

This clonotype has more than one count but fewer than ten. V usage is TRBV27 and J usage is TRBJ2-7, with 7 bases matching TRBD1. Germline CDR1 is MNHEY and CDR2 is SMNVEV (reference sequence). Losses at the gene ends were 5 bases for V and 5 bases for J; bases not matched to a gene: 9. CDR3 length: 14 amino acids. This CDR3 is CASSLTGNLNEQYF. The CDR3 nucleotides are TGTGCCAGCAGTCTGACAGGGAATTTGAACGAGCAGTACTTC.

This clonotype was observed a few times. The J gene is TRBJ2-1, the V gene TRBV20-1; 7 nucleotides line up with TRBD2. With 1 base clipped from V and 4 bases from J, the junction kept 10 bases outside the gene matches. The CDR3 has 16 amino acids. Germline V gives CDR1 DFQATT, CDR2 SNEGSKA (reference sequence). This CDR3 is CSARGPGAGAYNEQFF. DNA of the CDR3: TGCAGTGCTAGAGGTCCTGGGGCGGGAGCTTACAATGAGCAGTTCTTC.

This clonotype was counted between two and nine times. The rearrangement uses TRBV2 and TRBJ2-4; the match to TRBD1 covers 9 bases. V lost 6 bases and J lost 1; bases outside the gene matches: 7. CDR1 is SNHLY and CDR2 is FYNNEI in the germline V gene. This CDR3 is built from 16 residues. CDR3: CASSAQGAGAKNIQYF. The CDR3, as DNA: TGTGCCAGCAGCGCACAGGGGGCTGGGGCCAAAAACATTCAGTACTTC.

This chain links TRBV20-1 with TRBJ2-4; D remains ambiguous. CDR3 size: 14 residues. Germline-derived CDR1 and CDR2 are DFQATT and SNEGSKA (reference sequence). V was trimmed by 5 bases and J by 6 bases, leaving 17 bases between them. The CDR3 DNA sequence: TGCAGTGCTGGAAAAAGTAGAGGCTTAAACATTCAGTACTTC. Protein product: CSAGKSRGLNIQYF.

This clonotype has at least ten counts. The gene calls are TRBV29-1 and TRBJ2-1; TRBD1 matches 7 bases. CDR3 size: 12 residues. J lost 4 bases, V lost 7 bases, and 4 bases had no gene match. Germline CDR1 SQVTM, CDR2 ANQGSEA. For the CDR3, the DNA is TGCAGCGCCAGGACAGGATACAATGAGCAGTTCTTC. Its translation: CSARTGYNEQFF.

This clonotype was seen only a few times. CDR3 nucleotide sequence: TGCGCCAGCAGCCACTCCAGGGGAACTAGCACAGATACGCAGTATTTT. Amino acid sequence: CASSHSRGTSTDTQYF. The chain is built from TRBV4-1 and TRBJ2-3; tentatively, D is TRBD1 (6 bases). Trimming took off 3 bases at V and 0 bases at J, with 13 bases between the two ends. Germline loops: CDR1 MGHRA, CDR2 YSYEKL. The CDR3 covers 16 residues.

V gene TRBV11-2 combines with J gene TRBJ2-1, with TRBD2 matching 9 bases. V shed 2 bases, J shed 7 bases, and the junction held 9 bases outside the gene matches. This CDR3 contains 16 residues. The germline gives CDR1 SGHAT, CDR2 FQNNGV. CDR3 coding DNA: TGTGCCAGCAGCTTATTCACTAGCGGGTTGTCGAATGAGCAGTTCTTC. Translating gives CASSLFTSGLSNEQFF.

Remarks on this clonotype: This may stem from a read error, because a much larger clone lies one nucleotide away. V and J are TRBV3-1 and TRBJ1-4, with 9 bases lining up with TRBD1. Germline values: CDR1 LGHDT, CDR2 YNNKEL (reference sequence). The CDR3 is made up of 15 amino acids. The CDR3, as DNA: TGTGCCAGCAGCCAAGATGGGACAGGGAATGAAAAACGGTTTTTT. As protein: CASSQDGTGNEKRFF.

There are many counts of this clonotype. The chain links TRBV7-9 to TRBJ2-3; D remains unclear. The CDR3 is 10 residues long. CDR1 and CDR2 (germline): SEHNR, FQNEAQ (reference sequence). The V and J ends lost 8 bases and 5 bases respectively, with 5 bases between them. The CDR3 nucleotides read TGTGCCAGCGCCATAGATACGCAGTATTTT. Protein: CASAIDTQYF.

This chain joins TRBV18 and TRBJ1-6; D is undetermined. Germline V lookup: CDR1 KGHSH, CDR2 LQKENI. The CDR3 runs 14 residues. V was cut by 6 bases and J by 7 bases, with 13 bases left in between. The CDR3 nucleotides are TGTGCCAGCTCGTCGCAGGTCATCAATTCACCCCTCCACTTT. Translated, it gives CASSSQVINSPLHF.

This chain links TRBV18 with TRBJ1-1, with D perhaps matching TRBD1 (5 bases). Trimming cost V 5 bases and J 8 bases, with 12 bases left between them. Germline values: CDR1 KGHSH, CDR2 LQKENI. The CDR3 consists of 12 residues. CDR3 protein: CASSTTRGEAFF. The CDR3, as DNA: TGTGCCAGCTCAACAACGCGGGGGGAAGCTTTCTTT.

The rearrangement uses TRBV7-9 and TRBJ1-2; TRBD1 might be the D (6 bases). V lost 5 bases and J 2 bases, leaving 18 bases between the germline ends. Germline V gives CDR1 SEHNR, CDR2 FQNEAQ (reference sequence). This CDR3 has 16 residues. The CDR3 spells CASSGGGRDANYGYTF. In DNA form, the CDR3 reads TGTGCCAGCAGCGGAGGGGGGCGGGACGCCAACTATGGCTACACCTTC. The entire variable domain, with the rest obtained from reference TRBV7-9 and TRBJ1-2, is as follows: DTGVSQNPRHKITKRGQNVTFRCDPISEHNRLYWYRQTLGQGPEFLTYFQNEAQLEKSRLLSDRFSAERPKGSFSTLEIQRTEQGDSAMYLCASSGGGRDANYGYTFGSGTRLTVV.

This chain uses TRBV5-6 with TRBJ2-1, with D perhaps TRBD2 (6 bases). CDR1 SGHDT and CDR2 YYEEEE come from the germline V gene. Trimming removed 0 bases at V and 5 bases at J, with 9 bases between. The CDR3 is made up of 14 amino acids. The CDR3 here is CASSLAGRNNEQFF. In DNA form, the CDR3 reads TGTGCCAGCAGCTTGGCCGGGAGAAACAATGAGCAGTTCTTC.

CDR3 residues: CSARGPGQATNEQFF. CDR3 coding DNA: TGCAGCGCTAGGGGTCCGGGACAGGCGACTAATGAGCAGTTCTTC. The V gene is TRBV29-1, the J gene TRBJ2-1; 8 bases agree with TRBD1. Germline V gene data show CDR1 as SQVTM and CDR2 as ANQGSEA. V was clipped by 7 bases and J by 7 bases; unmatched bases: 15. The CDR3 spans 15 residues.

The genes are TRBV7-7 and TRBJ2-2; D uncertain. The germline V and J ends were trimmed by 8 bases and 4 bases, with 8 bases remaining between them. Germline V gene data show CDR1 as SSHAT and CDR2 as FNYEAQ (reference sequence). The CDR3 has 12 amino acids. The CDR3: CASGPATGELFF. In DNA, the CDR3 is TGTGCCAGCGGTCCGGCCACCGGGGAGCTGTTTTTT.

The chain employs TRBV29-1 and TRBJ1-1; D is uncertain. V lost 2 bases to trimming and J lost 0 bases, with 7 bases between them. The CDR3 sequence is 13 residues long. CDR1 is SQVTM, CDR2 ANQGSEA, per germline. CDR3 in DNA: TGCAGCGTTGAAACCGTGATGAACACTGAAGCTTTCTTT. The encoded protein is CSVETVMNTEAFF.

This clonotype was detected a few times. This CDR3 reads CASSPFAVITDTQYF. CDR3 nucleotide sequence: TGCGCCAGCAGCCCGTTCGCGGTTATAACAGATACGCAGTATTTT. The J gene is TRBJ2-3, the V gene TRBV5-1; no firm D call. V was cut by 4 bases and J by 3 bases, with 15 bases left in between. CDR3 length equals 15 residues. Germline V gene data show CDR1 as SGHRS and CDR2 as YFSETQ.

The sample holds a few counts of this clonotype. The CDR3: CAISEPPLETQYF. The CDR3 DNA reads TGTGCCATCAGTGAGCCGCCATTGGAGACCCAGTACTTC. This chain uses TRBV10-3 with TRBJ2-5, with D unclear. This CDR3 is 13 amino acids long. V lost 2 bases and J 5 bases, leaving 9 bases between the germline ends. CDR1 and CDR2 (germline): ENHRY, SYGVKD.

Only a few counts were recorded for this clonotype. This chain joins TRBV15 and TRBJ2-5, with D possibly matching TRBD2 (5 bases). There are 16 residues in the CDR3. The V end lost 5 bases, the J end lost 5 bases, and 21 bases lay between the germline ends. The germline gives CDR1 LNHNV, CDR2 YYDKDF (reference sequence). The CDR3 bases are TGTGCCACCAGCCCTTTTTGGGCTAGCTCATCCGAGACCCAGTACTTC. It yields the protein CATSPFWASSSETQYF. The full variable domain, completed using reference TRBV15 and TRBJ2-5, is DAMVIQNPRYQVTQFGKPVTLSCSQTLNHNVMYWYQQKSSQAPKLLFHYYDKDFNNEADTPDNFQSRRPNTSFCFLDIRSPGLGDTAMYLCATSPFWASSSETQYFGPGTRLLVL.

The genes are TRBV20-1 and TRBJ2-5; weak D call: TRBD1 (6 bases). The length of the CDR3 is 11 residues. V was pared by 7 bases and J by 9 bases, with 15 bases between. The germline CDR1 and CDR2 sequences are DFQATT and SNEGSKA (reference sequence). In DNA, the CDR3 is TGCAGTGTTAAGACAGGAGCGCCCCAGTACTTC. Translating it yields CSVKTGAPQYF.

In its sample, this clonotype was seen a few times. V gene TRBV9 combines with J gene TRBJ2-1, with 9 bases lining up with TRBD2. Germline CDR1 reads SGDLS; CDR2 reads YYNGEE. The CDR3 contains 16 residues. Losses at the gene ends were 0 bases for V and 0 bases for J; bases not matched to a gene: 1. The CDR3 DNA reads as TGTGCCAGCAGCGTAGCGGGACTAGCCTCCTACAATGAGCAGTTCTTC. The encoded protein is CASSVAGLASYNEQFF. Looking up the rest from reference TRBV9 and TRBJ2-1 gives the full variable domain: DSGVTQTPKHLITATGQRVTLRCSPRSGDLSVYWYQQSLDQGLQFLIQYYNGEERAKGNILERFSAQQFPDLHSELNLSSLELGDSALYFCASSVAGLASYNEQFFGPGTRLTVL.